This TCR beta chain derives from a study of CD4 T cells in relation to SARS-CoV-2 and coronaviruses. Looking at the study overall: Convalescent patients were fewer than ten males and a few females; two were Hispanic.

Study outcomes and limitations: In around 67% of donors, memory CD4+ clonotypes crossrecognized SARS-CoV-2 and at least one common cold coronavirus spike.

The CDR3 contains 12 residues. With 3 bases removed from V and 3 bases from J, the gap between germline ends came to 6 bases. Per the germline V gene, CDR1 is MNHEY and CDR2 is SVGEGT. Survey-level TCR-beta sequencing used DNA from CEF-cultured naive and memory CD4+ T cells. Data came from immunoSEQ multiplex PCR; TCRdb stores just in-frame clones and leaves some out. Among 41,000 or so clones listed, roughly 85% were seen once. Note on this clone: Its antigen is not known.

The material sequenced was naive CD4+ T cells from PBMCs, cultured in vitro. Specified subset: naive CD4+ T cells isolated by negative enrichment. The chain combines TRBV6-2 or TRBV6-3 with TRBJ2-7; D gene unclear. The sequence derives from an adult with COVID-19. CDR3 protein: CASSYLYYEQYF. The CDR3 nucleotides are TGTGCCAGCAGTTATCTCTACTACGAGCAGTACTTC.